The 29 T cell receptor beta chains below all came from one sample that was sequenced in a study of T cell responses to AZD1222 COVID-19 vaccine. Data came from immunoSEQ multiplex PCR; TCRdb stores just in-frame clones and leaves some out. The table lists 150,000 to 200,000 clones, just over 90% of them singletons, with less than 1.5% in the top ten. Sequenced material: peripheral blood, taken 28 days after the second AZD1222 dose. These receptors were taken from an adult who received the AZD1222 COVID-19 vaccine.

Only a few counts were recorded for this clone. The genes are TRBV7-2 and TRBJ2-7, with D perhaps TRBD2 (6 bases). The CDR3 is 14 amino acids. Trimming pared 2 bases from V and 3 bases from J, leaving 11 bases between. In germline, CDR1 is SGHTA, CDR2 FQGNSA. CDR3 residues: CASSLSQGGYEQYF. The CDR3 region has the DNA TGTGCCAGCAGCTTAAGCCAGGGAGGCTACGAGCAGTACTTC.

The V gene is TRBV4-3, the J gene TRBJ2-1; D tentatively fits TRBD1 or TRBD2 (5 bases each). Per the germline V gene, CDR1 is LGHNA and CDR2 is YSLEER. V gave up 1 base and J gave up 0 bases, with 16 bases separating them. This CDR3 is built from 18 residues. CDR3 loop: CASSQVGGWGSSYNEQFF. CDR3 nucleotide sequence: TGCGCCAGCAGCCAAGTAGGAGGATGGGGGTCCTCCTACAATGAGCAGTTCTTC.

The chain carries TRBV11-3 and TRBJ2-2; D is unresolved. CDR1 is SGHNT, CDR2 YENEEA, per germline. The length of the CDR3 is 12 residues. V lost 5 bases and J lost 2, with 3 bases in between. The CDR3 DNA reads TGTGCCAGCAGCATAAACACCGGGGAGCTGTTTTTT. Protein product: CASSINTGELFF. The variable domain in full, completed from reference TRBV11-3 and TRBJ2-2, reads EAGVVQSPRYKIIEKKQPVAFWCNPISGHNTLYWYLQNLGQGPELLIRYENEEAVDDSQLPKDRFSAERLKGVDSTLKIQPAELGDSAVYLCASSINTGELFFGEGSRLTVL.

The chain employs TRBV21-1 and TRBJ1-2; the table's D call of TRBD1 was not tested on the DNA. TRBV21-1 is reported as a pseudogene. The CDR3 runs 17 residues. This CDR3 is CASTYHPPGQMNYGYTF. CDR3 in DNA: TGTGCCAGCACATACCACCCGCCAGGACAGATGAACTATGGCTACACCTTC.

The genes are TRBV5-1 and TRBJ1-5; TRBD1 is a possible D gene (5 bases). V gave up 3 bases and J gave up 7 bases, with 17 bases separating them. Germline V gene sequence: CDR1 SGHRS, CDR2 YFSETQ. The CDR3 consists of 15 residues. CDR3 sequence reads: CASSSSPGEDQPQHF. DNA for the CDR3: TGCGCCAGCAGCTCTTCCCCGGGGGAAGACCAGCCCCAGCATTTT.

The rearrangement uses TRBV7-9 and TRBJ1-5, with D perhaps TRBD1 (6 bases). Trimming took off 3 bases at V and 7 bases at J, with 7 bases between the two ends. The CDR3 consists of 12 residues. Germline V gene data show CDR1 as SEHNR and CDR2 as FQNEAQ (reference sequence). This chain's CDR3 is CASSLDSQPQHF. CDR3 coding DNA: TGTGCCAGCAGCTTGGACAGCCAGCCCCAGCATTTT.

The chain joins TRBV18 to TRBJ1-1, with 9 bases fitting TRBD1. Losses at the gene ends were 3 bases for V and 10 bases for J; bases not matched to a gene: 0. The germline gives CDR1 KGHSH, CDR2 LQKENI. This CDR3 contains 11 residues. CDR3 sequence reads: CASSPGQGAFF. CDR3 coding DNA: TGTGCCAGCTCACCGGGACAGGGAGCTTTCTTT.

This clone was recorded only once. The V and J genes are TRBV6-1 and TRBJ1-5; D not resolved. V was cut by 1 base and J by 3 bases, with 4 bases left in between. Germline V gene data show CDR1 as MNHNS and CDR2 as SASEGT. This CDR3 comprises 13 residues. The chain's CDR3 is CASSEVNNQPQHF. CDR3 coding DNA: TGTGCCAGCAGTGAAGTGAACAATCAGCCCCAGCATTTT.

The J gene is TRBJ1-5, the V gene TRBV18; a weak D match, TRBD1 (6 bases). Germline-derived CDR1 and CDR2 are KGHSH and LQKENI. The germline V and J ends were trimmed by 5 bases and 5 bases, with 13 bases remaining between them. The CDR3 spans 14 residues. CDR3: CASSIQGSYQPQHF. In nucleotides, the CDR3 is TGTGCCAGCTCAATACAGGGTTCCTATCAGCCCCAGCATTTT.

This chain links TRBV11-2 with TRBJ1-2; the match to TRBD1 covers 7 bases. Trimming at V came to 0 bases and at J to 4 bases, leaving 17 bases not matched to a gene. CDR1 SGHAT and CDR2 FQNNGV come from the germline V gene. The CDR3 covers 19 residues. CDR3 DNA sequence: TGTGCCAGCAGCTTAGATCCCAGGGGGGTCTCAAGGGGTGGCTATGGCTACACCTTC. As protein: CASSLDPRGVSRGGYGYTF. Full variable domain (outside the CDR3, taken from reference TRBV11-2 and TRBJ1-2): EAGVAQSPRYKIIEKRQSVAFWCNPISGHATLYWYQQILGQGPKLLIQFQNNGVVDDSQLPKDRFSAERLKGVDSTLKIQPAKLEDSAVYLCASSLDPRGVSRGGYGYTFGSGTRLTVV.

This rearrangement joins TRBV11-3 to TRBJ2-1; 11 positions agree with TRBD1. Germline CDR1 reads SGHNT; CDR2 reads YENEEA. CDR3 size: 16 residues. Trimming at V came to 5 bases and at J to 9 bases, leaving 12 bases not matched to a gene. The CDR3 loop reads CASSGLGQGVQGEQFF. The CDR3 DNA is TGTGCCAGCAGCGGACTGGGACAGGGGGTTCAGGGTGAGCAGTTCTTC.

The CDR3 sequence: CASSLMTGRDEQYF. In DNA, the CDR3 is TGTGCCAGCAGCTTGATGACAGGTAGGGACGAGCAGTACTTC. This sequence joins TRBV5-4 and TRBJ2-7; possibly TRBD1 for D (6 bases). The CDR3 extends over 14 amino acids. Germline CDR1 reads SGHNT; CDR2 reads YYREEE (reference sequence). V lost 1 base to trimming and J lost 5 bases, with 13 bases between them.

The chain employs TRBV29-1 and TRBJ2-2; 8 positions agree with TRBD1. Losses at the gene ends were 6 bases for V and 4 bases for J; bases not matched to a gene: 4. The CDR3 length is 13 residues. Germline V gene sequence: CDR1 SQVTM, CDR2 ANQGSEA. The CDR3 DNA follows: TGCAGCGTGGTAACAGGGGGCACCGGGGAGCTGTTTTTT. This translates into CSVVTGGTGELFF.

This chain uses TRBV18 with TRBJ2-2, with D unresolved. V lost 2 bases to trimming and J lost 4 bases, with 8 bases between them. The CDR3 runs to 14 residues. The germline CDR1 and CDR2 sequences are KGHSH and LQKENI. The chain's CDR3 is CASSPLDGTGELFF. CDR3 sequence (DNA): TGTGCCAGCTCACCATTGGACGGCACCGGGGAGCTGTTTTTT.

The J gene is TRBJ1-2, the V gene TRBV28; no definite D call. Germline V gene data show CDR1 as MDHEN and CDR2 as SYDVKM. V was clipped by 7 bases and J by 8 bases, with 14 bases between them. The CDR3 runs 12 residues. The chain's CDR3 is CASTILGQGYTF. DNA for the CDR3: TGTGCCAGCACCATCCTGGGTCAAGGCTACACCTTC.

This chain links TRBV6-2 or TRBV6-3 with TRBJ2-5, with 8 bases lining up with TRBD2. Germline CDR1 MNHEY, CDR2 SVGEGT. The CDR3 spans 14 residues. V trimming: 6 bases; J trimming: 8 bases; junction bases outside the gene matches: 11. The chain's CDR3 is CASSSHSGATTQYF. CDR3 bases: TGTGCCAGCAGCAGCCATAGCGGGGCAACCACCCAGTACTTC.

This clone was picked up one time. This chain uses TRBV30 with TRBJ1-3; D not resolved. The CDR3 contains 13 residues. V lost 3 bases and J 0 bases, leaving 6 bases between the germline ends. Germline values: CDR1 GTSNPN, CDR2 SVGIG (reference sequence). The CDR3 DNA reads as TGTGCCTGGAGCACATACTCTGGAAACACCATATATTTT. Protein product: CAWSTYSGNTIYF.

The chain is built from TRBV21-1 and TRBJ2-1; the DNA was not used to check the table's D call, TRBD2. TRBV21-1 is annotated as a pseudogene. The CDR3 has 15 residues. The CDR3 sequence is CASSKSPNLPNEQFF. The CDR3 coding sequence is TGTGCCAGCAGCAAGTCCCCTAACCTTCCCAATGAGCAGTTCTTC.

V usage is TRBV5-6 and J usage is TRBJ1-2; no definite D call. Germline V gives CDR1 SGHDT, CDR2 YYEEEE. The V end was cut by 0 bases, the J end by 8 bases, with 23 bases between. The CDR3 is 17 residues long. The DNA for the CDR3 is TGTGCCAGCAGCTTGGGGGTGGGTACGGCAAGCGTCCGGGGCTACACCTTC. It yields the protein CASSLGVGTASVRGYTF.

This chain joins TRBV7-3 and TRBJ2-2; no clear D. This CDR3 is built from 13 residues. The germline CDR1 and CDR2 sequences are SGHTA and FQGTGA. Trimming removed 2 bases at V and 7 bases at J, with 8 bases between. CDR3 protein: CASSLGSGGELFF. CDR3 bases: TGTGCCAGCAGCTTAGGCAGTGGCGGGGAGCTGTTTTTT.

This rearrangement joins TRBV6-5 to TRBJ1-5; D remains unclear. The CDR3 sequence is 14 residues long. The V and J ends lost 8 bases and 0 bases respectively, with 11 bases between them. CDR1 is MNHEY and CDR2 is SVGAGI in the germline V gene. For the CDR3, the DNA is TGTGCCAGCCTTGAACGCAATAGCAATCAGCCCCAGCATTTT. This encodes CASLERNSNQPQHF.

This chain connects TRBV19 to TRBJ1-2; D not certain. The CDR3 has 16 residues. Germline CDR1 is LNHDA and CDR2 is SQIVND (reference sequence). V was trimmed by 3 bases and J by 4 bases, leaving 18 bases between them. This CDR3 reads CASSMGGAGLSYGYTF. DNA of the CDR3: TGTGCCAGTAGTATGGGTGGCGCAGGCCTTTCCTATGGCTACACCTTC.

J is TRBJ2-3 and V is TRBV11-1; D perhaps matches TRBD1 (6 bases). V lost 10 bases and J 3 bases, leaving 23 bases between the germline ends. The V gene's germline CDR1 is SGHAT and CDR2 FQDESV (reference sequence). The CDR3 sequence is 16 residues long. CDR3 loop: CATPHRTGFGTDTQYF. CDR3 bases: TGTGCCACCCCCCATCGAACAGGGTTCGGGACAGATACGCAGTATTTT.

The chain recombines TRBV5-6 with TRBJ1-5; 7 bases match TRBD1. Per the germline V gene, CDR1 is SGHDT and CDR2 is YYEEEE. The CDR3 is made up of 16 amino acids. Trimming cost V 5 bases and J 1 base; bases outside gene matches: 9. In DNA, the CDR3 is TGTGCCAGCAGTACTAAACAGGGGAGGAGCAATCAGCCCCAGCATTTT. Protein: CASSTKQGRSNQPQHF. The complete variable domain, with remaining parts taken from reference TRBV5-6 and TRBJ1-5, reads DAGVTQSPTHLIKTRGQQVTLRCSPKSGHDTVSWYQQALGQGPQFIFQYYEEEERQRGNFPDRFSGHQFPNYSSELNVNALLLGDSALYLCASSTKQGRSNQPQHFGDGTRLSIL.

The chain has TRBV11-2 and TRBJ1-1, with D possibly TRBD1 on 5 matching bases. The CDR3 is 14 amino acids. Germline CDR1 reads SGHAT; CDR2 reads FQNNGV. Deletions cut 0 bases from V and 4 bases from J, with 9 bases between. Here the CDR3 reads CASSLDGGGTEAFF. For the CDR3, the DNA is TGTGCCAGCAGCTTAGACGGGGGGGGCACTGAAGCTTTCTTT.

This chain connects TRBV2 to TRBJ1-5; 11 positions match TRBD1. The CDR3 extends over 16 amino acids. The germline CDR1 and CDR2 sequences are SNHLY and FYNNEI. Trimming at V came to 6 bases and at J to 4 bases, leaving 8 bases not matched to a gene. The CDR3 nucleotides are TGTGCCAGCAGGGTGGACAGGGGGCGAAGGAATCAGCCCCAGCATTTT. This encodes CASRVDRGRRNQPQHF.

V usage is TRBV18 and J usage is TRBJ1-5; 11 bases are a match to TRBD1. There are 17 residues in the CDR3. With 5 bases clipped from V and 0 bases from J, the junction kept 6 bases outside the gene matches. Germline V gives CDR1 KGHSH, CDR2 LQKENI. CDR3 nucleotide sequence: TGTGCCAGCTCAGCAGGACAGGGGGCATTTAGCAATCAGCCCCAGCATTTT. The encoded protein is CASSAGQGAFSNQPQHF.

As DNA, the CDR3 is TGTGCCAGCAGCTCATGGACTAGCGGGGGAAACAATGAGCAGTTCTTC. Its translation: CASSSWTSGGNNEQFF. The genes are TRBV11-2 and TRBJ2-1, with 13 bases lining up with TRBD2. The CDR3 contains 16 residues. J gave up 5 bases and V 4 bases, and 5 bases lay outside the gene matches. Germline V gene lookup returns CDR1 SGHAT and CDR2 FQNNGV.

The rearrangement joins TRBV19 to TRBJ1-4; weak D call: TRBD1 (5 bases). The V gene's germline CDR1 is LNHDA and CDR2 SQIVND (reference sequence). This CDR3 region has 14 residues. V was clipped by 3 bases and J by 7 bases, with 12 bases between them. CDR3 protein: CASSIGGEAEKLFF. The CDR3 nucleotides read TGTGCCAGTAGTATCGGAGGGGAAGCTGAAAAACTGTTTTTT. Full variable domain (missing parts from reference TRBV19 and TRBJ1-4): DGGITQSPKYLFRKEGQNVTLSCEQNLNHDAMYWYRQDPGQGLRLIYYSQIVNDFQKGDIAEGYSVSREKKESFPLTVTSAQKNPTAFYLCASSIGGEAEKLFFGSGTQLSVL.